Each of the 3 T cell receptor beta chains below was sequenced from the same sample in a study of Ad26.COV2.S vaccination and SARS-CoV-2 variants. Only in-frame clones appear in the TCRdb table, and some are missing; sequencing was by immunoSEQ multiplex PCR. The data show some 330,000 clones, with around 90% seen just once and 5.5% held by the top ten. The treatment: about 20 received Ad26.COV2.S at low or high dose, single or two shots; about 5 received placebo; per-sample allocation not given. At day 63 after the first vaccine or placebo injection, samples were drawn. The source material was peripheral blood, sampled in a trial of Ad26.COV2.S vaccine versus placebo. The receptors were gathered from a person between 18 and 65 years old who received the Ad26.COV2.S COVID-19 vaccine or a placebo.

The CDR3 nucleotides are TGTGCCTTGGGGCGGGAGAGGGAGCAGTACGTC. Protein sequence: CALGREREQYV. The chain uses TRBV5-4 and TRBJ2-7, with TRBD2 matching over 7 bases. The V segment lost 10 bases and the J segment 7 bases; nucleotides outside the gene matches: 8. This CDR3 has 11 amino acids. The germline gives CDR1 SGHNT, CDR2 YYREEE (reference sequence).

The rearrangement joins TRBV19 to TRBJ1-5, with D possibly matching TRBD1 (5 bases). Germline CDR1 is LNHDA and CDR2 is SQIVND (reference sequence). CDR3 size: 12 residues. With 9 bases removed from V and 4 bases from J, the gap between germline ends came to 10 bases. CDR3 nucleotides: TGTGCCAGCTCACAGGCAAATCAGCCCCAGCATTTT. This translates into CASSQANQPQHF.

The V call is TRBV27, the J call TRBJ1-2, with D unresolved. V was cut by 2 bases and J by 7 bases, with 11 bases left in between. Germline assignment: CDR1 MNHEY and CDR2 SMNVEV (reference sequence). CDR3 length: 13 amino acids. In DNA, the CDR3 is TGTGCCAGCAGTTTAGGGTCTCTAGGTGGCTACACCTTC. Translated, it gives CASSLGSLGGYTF.